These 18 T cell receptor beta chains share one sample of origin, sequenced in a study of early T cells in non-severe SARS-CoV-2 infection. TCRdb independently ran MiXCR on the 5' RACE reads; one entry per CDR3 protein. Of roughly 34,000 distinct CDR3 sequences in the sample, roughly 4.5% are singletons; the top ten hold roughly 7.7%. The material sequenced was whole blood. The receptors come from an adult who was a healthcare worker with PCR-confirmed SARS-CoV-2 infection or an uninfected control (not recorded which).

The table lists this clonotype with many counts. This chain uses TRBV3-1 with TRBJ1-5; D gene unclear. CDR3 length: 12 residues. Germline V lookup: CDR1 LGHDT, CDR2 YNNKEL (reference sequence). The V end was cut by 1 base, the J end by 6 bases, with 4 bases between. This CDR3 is CASSQGPQPQHF. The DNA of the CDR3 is TGTGCCAGCAGCCAAGGTCCTCAGCCCCAGCATTTT.

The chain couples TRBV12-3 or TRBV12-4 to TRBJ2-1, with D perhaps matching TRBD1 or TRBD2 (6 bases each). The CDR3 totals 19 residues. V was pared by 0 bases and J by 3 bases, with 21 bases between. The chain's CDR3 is CASSLALRGGLKVYNEQFF. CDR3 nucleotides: TGTGCCAGCAGTTTAGCGCTGAGAGGGGGGCTAAAAGTCTACAATGAGCAGTTCTTC.

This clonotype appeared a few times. The CDR3 DNA reads as TGCGCCAGCAGTCAAGTCCCCGACCAGGACGAGCAGTACTTC. Translating it yields CASSQVPDQDEQYF. The rearrangement uses TRBV23-1 and TRBJ2-7; no clear D gene. TRBV23-1 is an ORF; its function is uncertain. V was clipped by 2 bases and J by 5 bases, with 13 bases between them. This CDR3 comprises 14 residues.

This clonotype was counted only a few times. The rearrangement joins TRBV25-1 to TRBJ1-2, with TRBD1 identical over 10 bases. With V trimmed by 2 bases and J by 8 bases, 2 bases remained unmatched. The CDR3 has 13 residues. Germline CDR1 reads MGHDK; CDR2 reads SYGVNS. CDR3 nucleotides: TGTGCCAGCAGTGAAGGGACAGGGGTCGGCTACACCTTC. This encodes CASSEGTGVGYTF.

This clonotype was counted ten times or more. The CDR3: CASSRQANSGNTIYF. CDR3 nucleotides: TGTGCCAGCAGCCGACAGGCCAACTCTGGAAACACCATATATTTT. The rearrangement uses TRBV6-6 and TRBJ1-3; weak D call: TRBD1 (6 bases). In germline, CDR1 is MNHNY, CDR2 SVGAGI (reference sequence). This CDR3 is 15 amino acids long. V dropped 6 bases and J dropped 0 bases, with 12 bases sitting between them.

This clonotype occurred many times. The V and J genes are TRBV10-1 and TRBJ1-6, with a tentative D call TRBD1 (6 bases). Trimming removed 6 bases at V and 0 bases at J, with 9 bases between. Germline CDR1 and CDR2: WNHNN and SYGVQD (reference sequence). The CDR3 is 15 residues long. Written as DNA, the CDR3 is TGCGCCAGCAGCCAGGACAGCTCCTATAATTCACCCCTCCACTTT. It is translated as CASSQDSSYNSPLHF.

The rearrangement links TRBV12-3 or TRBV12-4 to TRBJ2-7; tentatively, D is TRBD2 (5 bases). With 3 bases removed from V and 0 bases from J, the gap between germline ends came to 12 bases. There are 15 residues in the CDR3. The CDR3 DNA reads TGTGCCAGCAGTTTCCGGACTTTTAGCTCCTACGAGCAGTACTTC. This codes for CASSFRTFSSYEQYF.

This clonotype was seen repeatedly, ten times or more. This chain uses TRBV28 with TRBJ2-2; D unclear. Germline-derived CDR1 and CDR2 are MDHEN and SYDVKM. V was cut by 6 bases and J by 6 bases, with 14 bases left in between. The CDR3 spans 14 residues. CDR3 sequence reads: CASSQAPGAGELFF. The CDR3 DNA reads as TGTGCCAGCAGCCAAGCACCTGGGGCCGGGGAGCTGTTTTTT.

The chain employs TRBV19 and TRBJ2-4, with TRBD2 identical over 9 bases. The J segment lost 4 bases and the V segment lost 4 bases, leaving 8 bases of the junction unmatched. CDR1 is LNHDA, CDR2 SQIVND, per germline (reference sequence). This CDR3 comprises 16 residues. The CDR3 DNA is TGTGCCAGTAGTACCCCGCTAGCGGGGTTTAAAAACATTCAGTACTTC. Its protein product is CASSTPLAGFKNIQYF.

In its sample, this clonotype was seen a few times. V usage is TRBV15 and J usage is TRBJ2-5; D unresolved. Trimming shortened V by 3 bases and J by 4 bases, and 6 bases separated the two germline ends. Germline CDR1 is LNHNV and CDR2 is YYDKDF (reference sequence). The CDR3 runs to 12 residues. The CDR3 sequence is CATSRSLETQYF. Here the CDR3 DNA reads TGTGCCACCAGCAGGTCCCTAGAGACCCAGTACTTC.

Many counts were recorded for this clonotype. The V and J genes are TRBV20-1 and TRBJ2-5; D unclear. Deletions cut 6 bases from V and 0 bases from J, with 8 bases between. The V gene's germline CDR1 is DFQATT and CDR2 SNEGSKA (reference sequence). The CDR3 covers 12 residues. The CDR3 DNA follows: TGCAGTGCCCCTATGTACCAAGAGACCCAGTACTTC. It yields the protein CSAPMYQETQYF.

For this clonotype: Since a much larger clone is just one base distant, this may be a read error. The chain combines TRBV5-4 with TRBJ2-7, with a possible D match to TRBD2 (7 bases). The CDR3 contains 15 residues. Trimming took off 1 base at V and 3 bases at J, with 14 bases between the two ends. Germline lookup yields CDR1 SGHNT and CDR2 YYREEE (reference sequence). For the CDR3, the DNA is TGTGCCAGCAGCTTGTCCGGGGGGCGAGTCTACGAGCAGTACTTC. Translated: CASSLSGGRVYEQYF.

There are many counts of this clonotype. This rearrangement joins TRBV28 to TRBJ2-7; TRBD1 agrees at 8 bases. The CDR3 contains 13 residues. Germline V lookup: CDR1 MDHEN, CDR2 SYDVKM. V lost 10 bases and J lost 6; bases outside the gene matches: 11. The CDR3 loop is CATTQGALGEQYF. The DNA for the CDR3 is TGTGCCACCACCCAGGGGGCTTTGGGCGAGCAGTACTTC. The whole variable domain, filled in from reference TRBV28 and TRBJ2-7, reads DVKVTQSSRYLVKRTGEKVFLECVQDMDHENMFWYRQDPGLGLRLIYFSYDVKMKEKGDIPEGYSVSREKKERFSLILESASTNQTSMYLCATTQGALGEQYFGPGTRLTVT.

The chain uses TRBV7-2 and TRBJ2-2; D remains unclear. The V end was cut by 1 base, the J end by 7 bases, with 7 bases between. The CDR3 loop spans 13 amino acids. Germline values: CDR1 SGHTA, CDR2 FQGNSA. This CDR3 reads CASSLVPGGELFF. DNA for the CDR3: TGTGCCAGCAGCTTAGTTCCGGGCGGGGAGCTGTTTTTT.

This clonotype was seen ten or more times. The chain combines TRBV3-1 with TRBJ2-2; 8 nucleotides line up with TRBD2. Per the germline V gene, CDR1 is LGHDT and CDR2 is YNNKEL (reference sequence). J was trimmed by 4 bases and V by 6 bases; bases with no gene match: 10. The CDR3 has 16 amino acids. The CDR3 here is CASSPPWGLGTGELFF. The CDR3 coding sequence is TGTGCCAGCAGTCCCCCCTGGGGACTAGGCACCGGGGAGCTGTTTTTT.

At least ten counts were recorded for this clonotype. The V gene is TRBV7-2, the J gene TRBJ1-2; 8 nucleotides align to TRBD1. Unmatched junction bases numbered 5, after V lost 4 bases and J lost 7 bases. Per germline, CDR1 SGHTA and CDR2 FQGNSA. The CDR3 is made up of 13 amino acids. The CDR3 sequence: CASSWGQDSGYTF. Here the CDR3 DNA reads TGTGCCAGCAGCTGGGGACAGGATTCTGGCTACACCTTC.

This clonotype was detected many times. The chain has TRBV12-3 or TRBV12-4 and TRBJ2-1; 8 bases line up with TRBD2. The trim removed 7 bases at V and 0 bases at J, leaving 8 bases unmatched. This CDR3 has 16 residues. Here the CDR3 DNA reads TGTGCCAGCAACCTAAGCGGGGGTAGCTCCTACAATGAGCAGTTCTTC. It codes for CASNLSGGSSYNEQFF.

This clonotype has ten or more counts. The CDR3: CASSITGYNEQFF. The CDR3 DNA is TGTGCCAGTAGTATTACGGGTTACAATGAGCAGTTCTTC. J is TRBJ2-1 and V is TRBV19; D not certain. V lost 3 bases and J lost 4, with 7 bases in between. Germline CDR1 is LNHDA and CDR2 is SQIVND (reference sequence). The CDR3 covers 13 residues.